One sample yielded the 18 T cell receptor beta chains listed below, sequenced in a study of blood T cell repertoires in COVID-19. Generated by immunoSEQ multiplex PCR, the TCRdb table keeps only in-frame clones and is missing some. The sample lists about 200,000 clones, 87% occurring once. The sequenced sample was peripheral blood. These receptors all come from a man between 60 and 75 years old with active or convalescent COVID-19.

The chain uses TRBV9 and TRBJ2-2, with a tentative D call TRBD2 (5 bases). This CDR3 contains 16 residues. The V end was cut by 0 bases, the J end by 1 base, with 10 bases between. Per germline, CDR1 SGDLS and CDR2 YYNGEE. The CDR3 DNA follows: TGTGCCAGCAGCGTAGCAAGCGGAAGGAACACCGGGGAGCTGTTTTTT. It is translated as CASSVASGRNTGELFF.

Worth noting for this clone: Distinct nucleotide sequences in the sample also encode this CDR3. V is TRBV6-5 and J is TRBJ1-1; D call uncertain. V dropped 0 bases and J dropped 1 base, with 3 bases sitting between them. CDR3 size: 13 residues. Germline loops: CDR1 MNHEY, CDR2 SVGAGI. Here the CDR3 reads CASSYSRNTEAFF. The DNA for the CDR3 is TGTGCCAGCAGTTACTCTCGGAACACTGAAGCTTTCTTT.

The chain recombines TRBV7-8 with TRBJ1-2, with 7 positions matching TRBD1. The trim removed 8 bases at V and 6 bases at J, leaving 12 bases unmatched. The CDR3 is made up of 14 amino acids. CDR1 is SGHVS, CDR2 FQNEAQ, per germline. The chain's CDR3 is CASSRQGVRDGYTF. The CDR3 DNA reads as TGTGCCAGCTCGAGACAGGGCGTTAGGGATGGCTACACCTTC. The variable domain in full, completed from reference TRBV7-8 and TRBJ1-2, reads GAGVSQSPRYKVAKRGQDVALRCDPISGHVSLFWYQQALGQGPEFLTYFQNEAQLDKSGLPSDRFFAERPEGSVSTLKIQRTQQEDSAVYLCASSRQGVRDGYTFGSGTRLTVV.

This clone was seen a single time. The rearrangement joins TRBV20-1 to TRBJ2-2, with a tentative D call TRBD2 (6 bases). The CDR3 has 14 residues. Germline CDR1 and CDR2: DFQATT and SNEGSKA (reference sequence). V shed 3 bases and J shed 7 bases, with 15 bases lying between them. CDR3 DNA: TGCAGTGCTAGTGGGCGGGGACGGGACGGGGAGCTGTTTTTT. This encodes CSASGRGRDGELFF.

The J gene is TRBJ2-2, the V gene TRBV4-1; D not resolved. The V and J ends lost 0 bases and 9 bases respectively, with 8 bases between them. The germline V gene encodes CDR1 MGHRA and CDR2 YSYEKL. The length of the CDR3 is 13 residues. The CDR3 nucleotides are TGCGCCAGCAGCCAAGAGGCAATCAGGGAGCTGTTTTTT. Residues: CASSQEAIRELFF.

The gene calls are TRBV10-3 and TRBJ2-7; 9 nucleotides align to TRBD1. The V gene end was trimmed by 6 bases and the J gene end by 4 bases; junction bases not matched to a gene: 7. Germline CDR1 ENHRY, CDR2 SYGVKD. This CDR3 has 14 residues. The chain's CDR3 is CAIRTGTGMYEQYF. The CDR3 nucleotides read TGTGCCATCAGAACCGGGACAGGGATGTACGAGCAGTACTTC.

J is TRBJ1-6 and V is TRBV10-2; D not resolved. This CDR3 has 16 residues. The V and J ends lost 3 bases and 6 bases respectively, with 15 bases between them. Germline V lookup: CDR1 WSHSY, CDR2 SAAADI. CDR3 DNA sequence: TGCGCCAGCAGTGATGCGGCCCGGACTTCTAATTCACCCCTCCACTTT. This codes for CASSDAARTSNSPLHF.

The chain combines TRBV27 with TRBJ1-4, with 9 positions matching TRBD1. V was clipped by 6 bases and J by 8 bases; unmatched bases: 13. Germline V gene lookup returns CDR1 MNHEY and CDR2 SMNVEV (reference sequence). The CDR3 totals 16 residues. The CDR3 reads CASRQTSGTGKEKLFF. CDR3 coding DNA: TGTGCCAGCAGGCAGACTTCCGGGACAGGGAAAGAAAAACTGTTTTTT.

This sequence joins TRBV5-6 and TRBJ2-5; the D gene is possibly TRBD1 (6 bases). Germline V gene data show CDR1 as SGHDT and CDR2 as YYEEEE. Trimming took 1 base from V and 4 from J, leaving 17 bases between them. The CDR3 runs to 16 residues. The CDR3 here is CASSLTGWERVETQYF. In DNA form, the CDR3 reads TGTGCCAGCAGCTTGACAGGGTGGGAAAGGGTAGAGACCCAGTACTTC.

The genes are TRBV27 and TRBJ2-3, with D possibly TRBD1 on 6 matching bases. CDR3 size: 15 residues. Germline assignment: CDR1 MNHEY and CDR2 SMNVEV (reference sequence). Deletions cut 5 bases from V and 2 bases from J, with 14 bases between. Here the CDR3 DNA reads TGTGCCAGCAGTGAGAGGGGGATACACACAGATACGCAGTATTTT. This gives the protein CASSERGIHTDTQYF.

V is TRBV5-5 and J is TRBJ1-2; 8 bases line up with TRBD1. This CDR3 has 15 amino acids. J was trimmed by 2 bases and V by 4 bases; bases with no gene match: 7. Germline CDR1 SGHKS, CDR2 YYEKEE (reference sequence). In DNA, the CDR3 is TGTGCCAGCAGCCCCGGACAGGGTGGCAACTATGGCTACACCTTC. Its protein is CASSPGQGGNYGYTF.

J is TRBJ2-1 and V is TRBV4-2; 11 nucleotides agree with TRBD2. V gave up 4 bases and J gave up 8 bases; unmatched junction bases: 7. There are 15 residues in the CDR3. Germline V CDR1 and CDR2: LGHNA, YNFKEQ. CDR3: CASSRETSGVYEQFF. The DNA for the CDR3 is TGTGCCAGCAGCCGGGAGACTAGCGGGGTGTATGAGCAGTTCTTC.

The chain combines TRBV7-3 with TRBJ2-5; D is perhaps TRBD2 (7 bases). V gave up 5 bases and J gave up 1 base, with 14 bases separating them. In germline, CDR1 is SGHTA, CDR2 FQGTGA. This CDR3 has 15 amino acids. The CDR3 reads CASSPMGGAQETQYF. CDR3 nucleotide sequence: TGTGCCAGCAGCCCGATGGGGGGGGCCCAAGAGACCCAGTACTTC.

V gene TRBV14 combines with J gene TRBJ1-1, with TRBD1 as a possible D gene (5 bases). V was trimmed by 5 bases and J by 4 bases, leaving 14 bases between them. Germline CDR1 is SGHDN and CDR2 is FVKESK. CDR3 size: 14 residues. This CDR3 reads CASSFGGWSTEAFF. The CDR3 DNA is TGTGCCAGCAGCTTCGGGGGGTGGAGCACTGAAGCTTTCTTT.

The CDR3 loop is CASSLRGSGNTIYF. DNA of the CDR3: TGTGCCAGCAGCTTGAGAGGCTCTGGAAACACCATATATTTT. The V and J genes are TRBV5-6 and TRBJ1-3; D uncertain. The CDR3 length is 14 residues. Germline V lookup: CDR1 SGHDT, CDR2 YYEEEE. Trimming left V 1 base short and J 0 bases short, with 5 bases between.

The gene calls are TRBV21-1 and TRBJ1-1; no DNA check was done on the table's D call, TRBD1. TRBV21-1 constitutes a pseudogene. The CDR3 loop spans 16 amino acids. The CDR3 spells CASSKFTGVDDTEAFF. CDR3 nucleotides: TGTGCCAGCAGCAAATTTACAGGGGTGGATGACACTGAAGCTTTCTTT.

Here the CDR3 reads CASSREYQETQYF. The CDR3 DNA follows: TGCGCCAGCAGCAGGGAGTATCAAGAGACCCAGTACTTC. J is TRBJ2-5 and V is TRBV5-1; perhaps TRBD2 as D (5 bases). The CDR3 covers 13 residues. The V gene lost 4 bases and the J gene lost 2 bases, with 9 bases spanning the gap. Germline CDR1 reads SGHRS; CDR2 reads YFSETQ.

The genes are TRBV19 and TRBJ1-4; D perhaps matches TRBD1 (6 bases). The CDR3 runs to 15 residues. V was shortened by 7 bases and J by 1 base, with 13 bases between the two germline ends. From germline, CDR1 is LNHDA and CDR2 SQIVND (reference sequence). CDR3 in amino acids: CASTPLGGTNEKLFF. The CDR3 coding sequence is TGTGCCAGTACCCCCCTAGGGGGAACTAATGAAAAACTGTTTTTT. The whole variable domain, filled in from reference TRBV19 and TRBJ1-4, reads DGGITQSPKYLFRKEGQNVTLSCEQNLNHDAMYWYRQDPGQGLRLIYYSQIVNDFQKGDIAEGYSVSREKKESFPLTVTSAQKNPTAFYLCASTPLGGTNEKLFFGSGTQLSVL.